Shown below are 11 T cell receptor beta chains from a single sample sequenced in a study of blood T cell repertoires in COVID-19. Clones were sequenced by immunoSEQ multiplex PCR, and TCRdb holds only the in-frame ones, with some missing. This sample has about 240,000 clones, with about 79% found just once. Sequenced material: peripheral blood. Receptor source: a woman of 80 years or more with acute or convalescent COVID-19.

This clone has more than one count but fewer than ten. The chain carries TRBV11-2 and TRBJ1-2; D call uncertain. V shed 5 bases and J shed 8 bases, with 18 bases lying between them. The CDR3 length is 14 residues. Germline loops: CDR1 SGHAT, CDR2 FQNNGV. The CDR3, as DNA: TGTGCCAGCAGCCTCCCTCCCACGGGAGCCGGCTACACCTTC. As protein: CASSLPPTGAGYTF.

The chain couples TRBV9 to TRBJ2-2, with D hard to call. The CDR3 is 17 amino acids. With 0 bases removed from V and 0 bases from J, the gap between germline ends came to 12 bases. Per germline, CDR1 SGDLS and CDR2 YYNGEE. This chain's CDR3 is CASSVVAGVSNTGELFF. DNA of the CDR3: TGTGCCAGCAGCGTAGTCGCAGGCGTATCGAACACCGGGGAGCTGTTTTTT.

This clone came up once. The rearrangement uses TRBV28 and TRBJ2-7; TRBD1 agrees at 9 bases. The germline V gene has CDR1 MDHEN and CDR2 SYDVKM. This CDR3 is built from 12 residues. V lost 7 bases, J lost 7 bases, and 5 bases stayed unmatched. In DNA form, the CDR3 reads TGTGCCAGCACCACCGGGACAGGGGAGCAGTACTTC. Translating gives CASTTGTGEQYF.

J is TRBJ2-1 and V is TRBV5-1; TRBD2 matches at 15 bases. The V segment lost 0 bases and the J segment 6 bases; nucleotides outside the gene matches: 16. The CDR3 has 21 amino acids. Germline-derived CDR1 and CDR2 are SGHRS and YFSETQ. In nucleotides, the CDR3 is TGCGCCAGCAGCTTGGTTAGGACTAGCGGGGGGGCCTCCCCCCTAGGCAATGAGCAGTTCTTC. This encodes CASSLVRTSGGASPLGNEQFF.

This clone was counted once. The chain recombines TRBV28 with TRBJ2-5; possibly TRBD1 for D (8 bases). Per the germline V gene, CDR1 is MDHEN and CDR2 is SYDVKM. The germline V and J ends were trimmed by 6 bases and 5 bases, with 16 bases remaining between them. This CDR3 has 14 residues. The CDR3 loop is CASRPQGGVETQYF. The CDR3 bases are TGTGCCAGCAGACCACAGGGGGGGGTTGAGACCCAGTACTTC. The whole variable domain, filled in from reference TRBV28 and TRBJ2-5, reads DVKVTQSSRYLVKRTGEKVFLECVQDMDHENMFWYRQDPGLGLRLIYFSYDVKMKEKGDIPEGYSVSREKKERFSLILESASTNQTSMYLCASRPQGGVETQYFGPGTRLLVL.

As regards this clone: Other nucleotide sequences in the sample specify the same CDR3. The genes are TRBV29-1 and TRBJ2-3, with unresolved D. The V end was cut by 3 bases, the J end by 1 base, with 5 bases between. Germline CDR1 and CDR2: SQVTM and ANQGSEA. This CDR3 contains 12 residues. CDR3 in amino acids: CSVDSGTDTQYF. The CDR3 coding sequence is TGCAGCGTTGATTCTGGCACAGATACGCAGTATTTT.

The chain recombines TRBV2 with TRBJ2-1; 9 bases map to TRBD2. V trimming: 3 bases; J trimming: 9 bases; junction bases outside the gene matches: 9. The V gene's germline CDR1 is SNHLY and CDR2 FYNNEI. CDR3 length: 15 residues. The CDR3 here is CASSDRAGGPSEQFF. In nucleotides, the CDR3 is TGTGCCAGCAGTGATCGGGCGGGGGGGCCCAGTGAGCAGTTCTTC.

The CDR3 spells CASTGTAMNTEAFF. CDR3 DNA: TGTGCCAGCACTGGGACAGCTATGAACACTGAAGCTTTCTTT. The gene calls are TRBV2 and TRBJ1-1; 7 nucleotides line up with TRBD1. The CDR3 totals 14 residues. J gave up 0 bases and V 7 bases, and 5 bases lay outside the gene matches. Germline values: CDR1 SNHLY, CDR2 FYNNEI.

J is TRBJ2-3 and V is TRBV20-1; D gene ambiguous. The germline V gene encodes CDR1 DFQATT and CDR2 SNEGSKA (reference sequence). Trimming took off 3 bases at V and 2 bases at J, with 9 bases between the two ends. The CDR3 totals 13 residues. The CDR3 DNA follows: TGCAGTGCTAGTGATCTCTACACAGATACGCAGTATTTT. Amino acids: CSASDLYTDTQYF.

The chain combines TRBV29-1 with TRBJ1-1, with a weak D call TRBD1 (5 bases). Germline V gene data show CDR1 as SQVTM and CDR2 as ANQGSEA. This CDR3 comprises 13 residues. V dropped 7 bases and J dropped 3 bases, with 15 bases sitting between them. The CDR3 sequence is CSASGPGDTEAFF. CDR3 DNA: TGCAGCGCCTCGGGTCCGGGGGACACTGAAGCTTTCTTT.

This clone was counted a few times. The chain joins TRBV12-3 or TRBV12-4 to TRBJ2-5, with D maybe TRBD1 (5 bases). The V end lost 3 bases, the J end lost 2 bases, and 7 bases lay between the germline ends. The CDR3 loop spans 13 amino acids. The CDR3 reads CASSFTGQETQYF. The CDR3 DNA is TGTGCCAGCAGTTTCACAGGTCAAGAGACCCAGTACTTC.